This TCR beta chain is drawn from a study of TIL therapy for anti-PD-1-resistant metastatic lung cancer. On the study more broadly: Median tumor PD-L1 proportion score was under 7.5%.

Regarding time point: pre-treatment sample, taken before nivolumab and TIL therapy. CDR3 length: 15 amino acids. Trimming took 3 bases from V and 3 from J, leaving 12 bases between them. CDR1 LNHDA and CDR2 SQIVND come from the germline V gene (reference sequence). The libraries were made with immunoSEQ v3. Measured with immunoSEQ multiplex PCR; TCRdb has only the in-frame clones, and not every one. The data contain about 21,000 clones, about three quarters of them singletons. This clonotype was sampled from a person aged 25-85 years with non-small cell lung cancer. The genes are TRBV19 and TRBJ2-1; perhaps TRBD2 as D (6 bases). This sample comprised blood, obtained at baseline. CDR3 loop: CASSIGSLIYNEQFF. For the CDR3, the DNA is TGTGCCAGTAGTATCGGGAGTTTGATCTACAATGAGCAGTTCTTC.